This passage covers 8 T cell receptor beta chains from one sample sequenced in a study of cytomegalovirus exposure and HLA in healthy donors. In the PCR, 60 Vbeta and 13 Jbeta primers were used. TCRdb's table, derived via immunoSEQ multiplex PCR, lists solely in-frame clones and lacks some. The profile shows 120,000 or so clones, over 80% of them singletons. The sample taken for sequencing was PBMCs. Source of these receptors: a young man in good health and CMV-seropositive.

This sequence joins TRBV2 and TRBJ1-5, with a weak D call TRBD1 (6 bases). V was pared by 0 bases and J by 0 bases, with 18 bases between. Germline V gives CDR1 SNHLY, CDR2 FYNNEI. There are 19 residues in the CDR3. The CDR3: CASSEALLDRFDSNQPQHF. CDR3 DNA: TGTGCCAGCAGTGAAGCGCTTCTTGACAGGTTTGATAGCAATCAGCCCCAGCATTTT. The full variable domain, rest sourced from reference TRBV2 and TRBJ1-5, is EPEVTQTPSHQVTQMGQEVILRCVPISNHLYFYWYRQILGQKVEFLVSFYNNEISEKSEIFDDQFSVERPDGSNFTLKIRSTKLEDSAMYFCASSEALLDRFDSNQPQHFGDGTRLSIL.

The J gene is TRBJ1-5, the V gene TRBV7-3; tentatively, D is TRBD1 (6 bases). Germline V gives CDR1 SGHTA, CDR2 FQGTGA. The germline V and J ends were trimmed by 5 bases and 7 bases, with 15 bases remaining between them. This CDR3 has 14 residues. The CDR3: CASSEGGGGQPQHF. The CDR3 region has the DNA TGTGCCAGCAGCGAAGGGGGGGGTGGGCAGCCCCAGCATTTT.

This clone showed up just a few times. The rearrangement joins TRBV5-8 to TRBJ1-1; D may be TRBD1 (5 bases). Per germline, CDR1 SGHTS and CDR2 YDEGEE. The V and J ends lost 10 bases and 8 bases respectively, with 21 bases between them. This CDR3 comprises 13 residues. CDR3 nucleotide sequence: TGTGCCGAAGGGAGGGGCCCCGTAATAGAAGCTTTCTTT. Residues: CAEGRGPVIEAFF.

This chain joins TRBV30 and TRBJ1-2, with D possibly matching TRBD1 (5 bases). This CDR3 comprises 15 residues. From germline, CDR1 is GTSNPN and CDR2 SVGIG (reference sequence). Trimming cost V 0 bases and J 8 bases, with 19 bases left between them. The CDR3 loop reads CAWSVGVTAGRGYTF. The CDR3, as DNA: TGTGCCTGGAGTGTAGGGGTGACAGCCGGAAGGGGCTACACCTTC. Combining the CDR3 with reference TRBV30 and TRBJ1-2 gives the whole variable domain SQTIHQWPATLVQPVGSPLSLECTVEGTSNPNLYWYRQAAGRGLQLLFYSVGIGQISSEVPQNLSASRPQDRQFILSSKKLLLSDSGFYLCAWSVGVTAGRGYTFGSGTRLTVV.

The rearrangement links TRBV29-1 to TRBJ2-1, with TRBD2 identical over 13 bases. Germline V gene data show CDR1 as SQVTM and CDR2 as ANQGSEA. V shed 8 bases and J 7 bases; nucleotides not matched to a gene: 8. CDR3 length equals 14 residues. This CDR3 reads CSSVSLAGGNEQFF. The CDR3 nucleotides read TGCAGCTCGGTATCACTAGCGGGGGGGAATGAGCAGTTCTTC.

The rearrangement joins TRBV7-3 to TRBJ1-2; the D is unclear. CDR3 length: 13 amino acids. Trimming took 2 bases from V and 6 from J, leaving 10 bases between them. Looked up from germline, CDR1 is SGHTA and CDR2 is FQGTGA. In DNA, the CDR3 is TGTGCCAGCAGCTTATCCCCGGGAGATGGCTACACCTTC. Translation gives CASSLSPGDGYTF.

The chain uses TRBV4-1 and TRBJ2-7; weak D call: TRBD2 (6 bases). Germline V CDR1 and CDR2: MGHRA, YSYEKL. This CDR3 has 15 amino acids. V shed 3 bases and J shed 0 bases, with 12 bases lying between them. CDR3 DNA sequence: TGCGCCAGCAGCCAGGTGGGGGGAACCTCCTACGAGCAGTACTTC. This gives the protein CASSQVGGTSYEQYF.

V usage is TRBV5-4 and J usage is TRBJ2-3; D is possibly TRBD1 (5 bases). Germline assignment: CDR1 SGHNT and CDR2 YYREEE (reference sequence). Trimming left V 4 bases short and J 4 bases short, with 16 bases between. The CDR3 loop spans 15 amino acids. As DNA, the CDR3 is TGTGCCAGCAGCCCGGGTCAGGGTATCCCAGATACGCAGTATTTT. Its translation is CASSPGQGIPDTQYF.